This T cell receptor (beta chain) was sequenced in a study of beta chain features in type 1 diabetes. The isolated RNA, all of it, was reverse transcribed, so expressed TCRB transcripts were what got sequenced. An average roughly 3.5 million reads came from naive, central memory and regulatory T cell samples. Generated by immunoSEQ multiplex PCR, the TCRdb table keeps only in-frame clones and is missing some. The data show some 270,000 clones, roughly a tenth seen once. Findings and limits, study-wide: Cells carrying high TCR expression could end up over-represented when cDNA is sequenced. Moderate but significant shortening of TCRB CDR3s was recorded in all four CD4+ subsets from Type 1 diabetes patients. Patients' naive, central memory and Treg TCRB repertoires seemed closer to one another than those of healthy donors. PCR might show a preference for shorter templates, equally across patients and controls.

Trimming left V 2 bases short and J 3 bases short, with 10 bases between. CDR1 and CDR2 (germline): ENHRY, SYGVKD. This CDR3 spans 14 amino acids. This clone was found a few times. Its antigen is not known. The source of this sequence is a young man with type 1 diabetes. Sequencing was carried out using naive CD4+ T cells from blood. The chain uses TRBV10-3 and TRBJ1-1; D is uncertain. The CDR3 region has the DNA TGTGCCATCAGTGAGGATCTGAGTGACACTGAAGCTTTCTTT. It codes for CAISEDLSDTEAFF.